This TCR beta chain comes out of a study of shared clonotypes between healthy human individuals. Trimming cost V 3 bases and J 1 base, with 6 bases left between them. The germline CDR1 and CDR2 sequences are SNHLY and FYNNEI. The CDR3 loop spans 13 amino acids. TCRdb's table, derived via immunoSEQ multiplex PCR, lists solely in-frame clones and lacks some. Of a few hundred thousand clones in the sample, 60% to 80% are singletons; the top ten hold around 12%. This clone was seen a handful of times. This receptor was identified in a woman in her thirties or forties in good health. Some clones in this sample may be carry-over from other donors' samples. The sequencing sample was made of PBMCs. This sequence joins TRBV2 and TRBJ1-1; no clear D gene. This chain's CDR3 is CASSEAANTEAFF. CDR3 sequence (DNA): TGTGCCAGCAGTGAGGCAGCGAACACTGAAGCTTTCTTT.